The entry below gives a single T cell receptor beta chain sequence along with its context. A single count supports this clone. Its antigen is unknown. There are no base qualities to consult, and no much larger clone falls within one base. These data originate in a study of cytomegalovirus exposure and HLA in healthy donors (dated by TCRdb to about 2017). For the study in its entirety: A later analysis indicated that the 110 or so validation repertoires were generated on the platform also employed for the 650 to 850 repertoires of the first cohort. To predict cytomegalovirus infection status, the study brought together high-throughput TCR immunosequencing, statistical association of individual TCRs with disease status, and machine learning. Along with the roughly 670-subject first cohort, a separate validation cohort of some 130 different subjects was used. The study aimed to test whether cataloging public T cell receptors could reveal signatures of past pathogen exposure.

Broad study findings and their caveats: Cytomegalovirus status was reported to be diagnosed by the classifier with high specificity and sensitivity in both the original and validation cohorts. The study gave a list of about 170 TCR beta chains associated with cytomegalovirus. Of the cluster scores, approximately 95% were above 0 in a later analysis, which found that TCRs clustered in the first cohort also tended to co-occur in the 95 to 150 validation repertoires. Most TCR sequences were seen in very few donors, while some public TCRs were found in many individuals. A later analysis had no HLA typing for the validation cohort, so co-occurrence there was scored across all 120 repertoires. A few of the identified cytomegalovirus-associated TCR beta chains were confirmed in vitro to be specific for cytomegalovirus antigens. The authors suggested that the approach could potentially be generalized to other disease states and immunological phenotypes.

Separate from the roughly 660-subject first cohort, the validation cohort of 120 subjects was the group to which the donors belonged. Receptors were amplified or captured by the immunoSEQ multiplex PCR assay. The authors' pipeline ran thus. A statistical classification framework was built to diagnose cytomegalovirus status from the catalog of TCR beta chain sequences. Not all clones reach the TCRdb copy of this immuneACCESS table, which keeps in-frame sequences only. Checked studies attribute under half of the gap to unresolved V genes and leave the rest unexplained. V and J calls and clone size come straight from that table; D and trimming were deduced from the DNA. The sample records about 130,000 clones, roughly 89% of which are singletons. About 1% of the sample is held by the ten biggest clonotypes. Sequenced input: PBMCs. The TCR sequence derives from a woman aged 18-29 years in good health and CMV-seronegative.

DNA sequence: TGTGCCAGCAGCTTACAGAGCAATCAGCCCCAGCATTTT. Its translation reads: CASSLQSNQPQHF. The chain links TRBV7-2 with TRBJ1-5; no D gene call is confident. CDR1 and CDR2, per the germline V gene, are SGHTA and FQGNSA. The CDR3 spans 13 residues, from the cysteine through the phenylalanine. Left in the record is the CDR3 DNA by itself, 39 bases read in frame from the first base. The V and J ends are trimmed by 2 bases and 1 base, leaving 3 bases between them.